This T cell receptor (beta chain) comes out of a study of cytomegalovirus exposure and HLA in healthy donors. Looking at the study overall: Membership in the Caucasian-associated ancestry cluster was found for about four fifths of 398 genotyped donors. Study-wide results and caveats: More clonal expansion characterized HLA-associated TCR beta chains than equally common others in a later analysis. In a later analysis, TCR beta V- and J-gene trimming was associated with a missense DCLRE1C variant.

PCR used 60 Vbeta primers and 13 Jbeta primers. Original analysis: In a later analysis, of 84 million or so unique beta chains, some 10 million appeared in at least two donors. This table comes from immunoSEQ multiplex PCR, and its TCRdb copy is limited to in-frame clones, with some not included. From that table come the V and J calls and clone size; the DNA was used to work out D and trimming. Of roughly 120,000 clones listed, 80% to 90% are singletons. Comments on this clone: Its antigen is not identified.

This CDR3 is 17 amino acids long. V trimming: 4 bases; J trimming: 3 bases; junction bases outside the gene matches: 6. Germline loops: CDR1 SGHRS, CDR2 YFSETQ. The TCR originated in a woman aged 30 to 39 in good health and CMV-seronegative. This chain joins TRBV5-1 and TRBJ2-3; TRBD2 agrees at 15 bases. The sequenced sample was PBMCs. CDR3 amino acids: CASSSPGTSGRTDTQYF. For the CDR3, the DNA is TGCGCCAGCAGCAGTCCCGGGACTAGCGGGAGGACAGATACGCAGTATTTT. Variable domain in full (rest from reference TRBV5-1 and TRBJ2-3): KAGVTQTPRYLIKTRGQQVTLSCSPISGHRSVSWYQQTPGQGLQFLFEYFSETQRNKGNFPGRFSGRQFSNSRSEMNVSTLELGDSALYLCASSSPGTSGRTDTQYFGPGTRLTVL.